The TCR beta chain under discussion was sequenced for a study of blood T cell repertoires in COVID-19. Study details: Sites across the United States, Italy and Spain contributed samples from acute and convalescent COVID-19. T cells, B-cell-depleted T cells, or PBMCs provided the cDNA or gDNA that served as material.

V gave up 3 bases and J gave up 10 bases; unmatched junction bases: 4. The CDR3 sequence is 13 residues long. The V gene's germline CDR1 is MDHEN and CDR2 SYDVKM. Original processing notes: Counts of nucleated cells, estimated from reference gene primer amplification, were obtained. Only in-frame clones appear in the TCRdb table, and some are missing; sequencing was by immunoSEQ multiplex PCR. D and trimming were read from the DNA, whereas the V and J calls and clone size are those reported in that table. The sample has 130,000 to 150,000 clones, 70% to 90% seen once. Material: peripheral blood. This receptor was taken from a woman aged 40 to 50 with active or convalescent COVID-19. The chain carries TRBV28 and TRBJ2-4, with TRBD1 matching 9 bases. The CDR3 coding sequence is TGTGCCAGCAGTTTCGGGGACAGGGAAATTCAGTACTTC. Amino acids: CASSFGDREIQYF.